The clone carrying this TCR beta chain occurred many times. Amplified TCR beta CDR3 regions derived from RNA transcripts. The TCR CDR3 was amplified in a first-round RT-PCR using the HTBI primer set. TCRdb processed the multiplex PCR reads anew with MiXCR; each CDR3 protein has one entry. The data show approximately 640,000 distinct CDR3 sequences, with roughly 16% seen just once and 3.8% held by the top ten. V lost 5 bases and J lost 7, with 15 bases in between. From germline, CDR1 is MDHEN and CDR2 SYDVKM. This CDR3 has 15 residues. This record belongs to a study of T cells in Graves' hyperthyroidism and ophthalmopathy. About the research overall: Peripheral blood draws took place at initial diagnosis, ahead of any treatment.

The chain joins TRBV28 to TRBJ1-6; a possible D gene is TRBD1 (6 bases). This TCR was recovered from a woman aged 25-40 years with Graves' hyperthyroidism. The sequenced sample was blood. The CDR3 region has the DNA TGTGCCAGCAGTGGCGACAGGAGGCGGAATTCACCCCTCCACTTT. Protein: CASSGDRRRNSPLHF.